This passage covers 9 T cell receptor beta chains from one sample sequenced in a study of identifying expanded T cells in peripheral blood. Repertoires were generated with immunoSEQ multiplex PCR, while TCRdb's copy carries only in-frame clones and drops some. The sample has 85,000 to 90,000 clones; roughly 86% are singletons. The sample taken for sequencing was blood. The receptors were gathered from a person aged 18-70 years in good health.

This clone was detected only once. The chain joins TRBV27 to TRBJ1-2; D is uncertain. The V gene lost 0 bases and the J gene lost 6 bases, with 11 bases spanning the gap. The CDR3 covers 14 residues. Germline V gene data show CDR1 as MNHEY and CDR2 as SMNVEV (reference sequence). The CDR3 reads CASSLSIQADGYTF. CDR3 sequence (DNA): TGTGCCAGCAGTTTATCGATCCAGGCTGATGGCTACACCTTC.

J is TRBJ2-1 and V is TRBV6-4; 12 nucleotides line up with TRBD2. The trim removed 3 bases at V and 9 bases at J, leaving 6 bases unmatched. This CDR3 has 15 residues. Germline CDR1 MRHNA, CDR2 SNTAGT. This CDR3 is CASSEASGGAVEQFF. In DNA, the CDR3 is TGTGCCAGCAGTGAGGCTAGCGGGGGGGCAGTTGAGCAGTTCTTC.

Here the CDR3 reads CASSLAGTEVNQPQHF. The CDR3 nucleotides are TGTGCCAGCAGCTTAGCCGGGACAGAGGTCAATCAGCCCCAGCATTTT. The J gene is TRBJ1-5, the V gene TRBV7-2, with 7 bases matching TRBD1. This CDR3 contains 16 residues. The trim removed 0 bases at V and 3 bases at J, leaving 5 bases unmatched. In germline, CDR1 is SGHTA, CDR2 FQGNSA.

For the CDR3, the DNA is TGTGCCGCCCAGGGCCAAAGGGGAGGTCGGACCGGGGAGCTGTTTTTT. Its translation is CAAQGQRGGRTGELFF. The chain couples TRBV7-9 to TRBJ2-2, with D maybe TRBD2 (6 bases). V shed 11 bases and J shed 5 bases, with 24 bases lying between them. This CDR3 region has 16 residues. The germline V gene has CDR1 SEHNR and CDR2 FQNEAQ (reference sequence). The complete variable domain, with remaining parts taken from reference TRBV7-9 and TRBJ2-2, reads DTGVSQNPRHKITKRGQNVTFRCDPISEHNRLYWYRQTLGQGPEFLTYFQNEAQLEKSRLLSDRFSAERPKGSFSTLEIQRTEQGDSAMYLCAAQGQRGGRTGELFFGEGSRLTVL.

The CDR3 region is CASSYSSWGSYEQYF. The CDR3 DNA is TGTGCCAGCAGTTACTCGTCCTGGGGCTCCTACGAGCAGTACTTC. The J gene is TRBJ2-7, the V gene TRBV6-5; no clear D gene. V was pared by 0 bases and J by 0 bases, with 9 bases between. Germline V gene data show CDR1 as MNHEY and CDR2 as SVGAGI. The length of the CDR3 is 15 residues.

The chain carries TRBV7-2 and TRBJ2-7, with 9 bases fitting TRBD1. The V segment lost 3 bases and the J segment 3 bases; nucleotides outside the gene matches: 3. The germline gives CDR1 SGHTA, CDR2 FQGNSA. This CDR3 region has 14 residues. The CDR3 coding sequence is TGTGCCAGCAGCTTCGGGACAGGGATCTACGAGCAGTACTTC. Amino acids: CASSFGTGIYEQYF.

The gene calls are TRBV6-5 and TRBJ2-3; 7 nucleotides line up with TRBD1. CDR1 is MNHEY, CDR2 SVGAGI, per germline. This CDR3 region has 15 residues. V was clipped by 6 bases and J by 2 bases; unmatched bases: 8. DNA for the CDR3: TGTGCCAGCAGCGGCCCGGGACAGACCACAGATACGCAGTATTTT. Protein sequence: CASSGPGQTTDTQYF.

The gene calls are TRBV6-5 and TRBJ1-1; TRBD1 agrees at 9 bases. Looked up from germline, CDR1 is MNHEY and CDR2 is SVGAGI. Trimming took 0 bases from V and 1 from J; bases not matched to a gene: 3. The CDR3 runs to 16 residues. In DNA form, the CDR3 reads TGTGCCAGCAGTTACTCTCGGACAGGGGCGAACACTGAAGCTTTCTTT. Encoded protein: CASSYSRTGANTEAFF.

This chain uses TRBV4-1 with TRBJ1-2; D not certain. CDR3 length: 14 residues. Deletions cut 5 bases from V and 3 bases from J, with 13 bases between. CDR1 and CDR2 from the germline V gene are MGHRA and YSYEKL. CDR3 sequence reads: CASSKGTEDYGYTF. DNA of the CDR3: TGCGCCAGCAGCAAGGGAACGGAAGACTATGGCTACACCTTC.